Each of the 28 T cell receptor beta chains below was sequenced from the same sample in a study of blood T cell repertoires in COVID-19. Method: immunoSEQ multiplex PCR; TCRdb's copy keeps in-frame clones and lacks some. The profile covers roughly 120,000 clones, with approximately 74% appearing a single time and about 6.3% taken by the ten largest. Sequenced material: peripheral blood. These receptors came from an elderly man with COVID-19, enrolled during active disease.

The chain has TRBV13 and TRBJ1-1; possibly TRBD1 for D (6 bases). CDR1 and CDR2 from the germline V gene are PRHDT and FYEKMQ (reference sequence). Trimming removed 5 bases at V and 3 bases at J, with 16 bases between. The CDR3 runs 15 residues. CDR3 amino acids: CASSPSGRGDTEAFF. The CDR3 region has the DNA TGTGCCAGCAGCCCAAGTGGCAGGGGAGACACTGAAGCTTTCTTT.

The chain couples TRBV19 to TRBJ2-2; the match to TRBD2 covers 9 bases. Looked up from germline, CDR1 is LNHDA and CDR2 is SQIVND (reference sequence). The junction had 16 bases not matched to a gene; V was cut back by 5 bases and J by 3 bases. CDR3 size: 19 residues. CDR3 DNA sequence: TGTGCCAGTAGTGCGGGGGGGCTAGGCTTCCAAAGGGACACCGGGGAGCTGTTTTTT. As protein: CASSAGGLGFQRDTGELFF.

The V gene is TRBV6-6, the J gene TRBJ2-7; possibly TRBD1 for D (5 bases). Germline V gives CDR1 MNHNY, CDR2 SVGAGI (reference sequence). The V end was cut by 5 bases, the J end by 7 bases, with 12 bases between. CDR3 size: 12 residues. CDR3 nucleotides: TGTGCCAGCAGTACCAGGGTTGGGGAGCAGTACTTC. Protein: CASSTRVGEQYF.

V gene TRBV27 combines with J gene TRBJ2-6; maybe TRBD2 (7 bases). Trimming stripped 5 bases from V and 2 bases from J, with 13 bases between. The CDR3 is made up of 16 amino acids. The germline V gene has CDR1 MNHEY and CDR2 SMNVEV (reference sequence). CDR3 coding DNA: TGTGCCAGCAGTCCGGCGGGGGCGGCTGGGGCCAACGTCCTGACTTTC. It codes for CASSPAGAAGANVLTF.

The genes are TRBV5-1 and TRBJ1-3, with 9 positions matching TRBD1. The germline CDR1 and CDR2 sequences are SGHRS and YFSETQ. J gave up 0 bases and V 2 bases, and 3 bases lay outside the gene matches. The CDR3 extends over 16 amino acids. The chain's CDR3 is CASSLQGANSGNTIYF. CDR3 DNA: TGCGCCAGCAGCTTACAGGGGGCGAACTCTGGAAACACCATATATTTT.

This chain joins TRBV24-1 and TRBJ1-4, with 7 bases matching TRBD1. V was pared by 2 bases and J by 5 bases, with 4 bases of the junction left unmatched. Germline CDR1 KGHDR, CDR2 SFDVKD. This CDR3 is 15 amino acids long. CDR3 nucleotide sequence: TGTGCCACCAGTGATTACAGGGGATCGAATGAAAAACTGTTTTTT. Translated, it gives CATSDYRGSNEKLFF.

This chain joins TRBV28 and TRBJ2-7; a possible D gene is TRBD1 (5 bases). Germline V CDR1 and CDR2: MDHEN, SYDVKM. V was shortened by 6 bases and J by 3 bases, with 6 bases between the two germline ends. This CDR3 is built from 11 residues. CDR3 protein: CASRDNYEQYF. The DNA for the CDR3 is TGTGCCAGCAGGGACAACTACGAGCAGTACTTC.

The chain carries TRBV5-4 and TRBJ2-6; maybe TRBD2 (6 bases). V gave up 4 bases and J gave up 4 bases, with 18 bases separating them. There are 17 residues in the CDR3. Germline values: CDR1 SGHNT, CDR2 YYREEE (reference sequence). The CDR3 DNA is TGTGCCAGCAGCCCTACGGGACTCCCCTCGGGGGCCAACGTCCTGACTTTC. Translation gives CASSPTGLPSGANVLTF.

This sequence joins TRBV7-2 and TRBJ2-2, with D possibly being TRBD2 (5 bases). Germline V lookup: CDR1 SGHTA, CDR2 FQGNSA. The CDR3 contains 17 residues. V lost 1 base to trimming and J lost 3 bases, with 15 bases between them. The CDR3 DNA follows: TGTGCCAGCAGCTTAGACCCCTCCCTAGCCTACACCGGGGAGCTGTTTTTT. As protein: CASSLDPSLAYTGELFF.

J is TRBJ1-1 and V is TRBV4-3; D remains unclear. The CDR3 sequence is 15 residues long. From germline, CDR1 is LGHNA and CDR2 YSLEER. Trimming stripped 1 base from V and 0 bases from J, with 9 bases between. The CDR3 nucleotides read TGCGCCAGCAGCCAAGTGGGCAGTATGAACACTGAAGCTTTCTTT. Encoded protein: CASSQVGSMNTEAFF.

The V gene is TRBV4-1, the J gene TRBJ1-6, with 10 bases identical to TRBD1. Germline V gene lookup returns CDR1 MGHRA and CDR2 YSYEKL. CDR3 length: 16 amino acids. Germline trimming cut 5 bases from V and 4 bases from J; bases unmatched to any gene: 5. The CDR3 reads CASSTRQGAYNSPLHF. The CDR3 DNA is TGCGCCAGCAGCACCCGACAGGGGGCTTATAATTCACCCCTCCACTTT.

This chain links TRBV4-2 with TRBJ2-2, with a tentative D call TRBD2 (7 bases). Trimming pared 4 bases from V and 4 bases from J, leaving 16 bases between. This CDR3 is 16 amino acids long. Germline CDR1 reads LGHNA; CDR2 reads YNFKEQ. The CDR3 DNA follows: TGTGCCAGCAGCCCAAGGGGGGGCGGAGGCACCGGGGAGCTGTTTTTT. It codes for CASSPRGGGGTGELFF.

This chain links TRBV7-8 with TRBJ1-1; 9 nucleotides match TRBD1. The germline V gene encodes CDR1 SGHVS and CDR2 FQNEAQ. V gave up 1 base and J gave up 6 bases; unmatched junction bases: 12. The CDR3 extends over 17 amino acids. Written as DNA, the CDR3 is TGTGCCAGCAGCTTAGGGGACAGGGTGTCAAGGTACCCTGAAGCTTTCTTT. This translates into CASSLGDRVSRYPEAFF.

The V gene is TRBV11-2, the J gene TRBJ2-1; 11 bases line up with TRBD2. Germline values: CDR1 SGHAT, CDR2 FQNNGV. CDR3 length equals 18 residues. The V segment lost 4 bases and the J segment 4 bases; nucleotides outside the gene matches: 12. CDR3: CASSSRTPSGRTYNEQFF. CDR3 nucleotides: TGTGCCAGCAGCTCTAGAACCCCTAGCGGGAGGACTTACAATGAGCAGTTCTTC.

The chain uses TRBV28 and TRBJ2-7; tentative D call: TRBD2 (6 bases). This CDR3 contains 15 residues. Germline assignment: CDR1 MDHEN and CDR2 SYDVKM. V dropped 3 bases and J dropped 2 bases, with 14 bases sitting between them. CDR3 sequence reads: CASSLNGGEAYEQYF. CDR3 coding DNA: TGTGCCAGCAGTTTGAACGGGGGAGAAGCCTACGAGCAGTACTTC.

J is TRBJ1-4 and V is TRBV19, with D perhaps TRBD1 (6 bases). CDR3 size: 14 residues. Germline CDR1 reads LNHDA; CDR2 reads SQIVND (reference sequence). V lost 4 bases and J 8 bases, leaving 14 bases between the germline ends. DNA for the CDR3: TGTGCCAGTAGTAAACGGACAGAGAAGGAAAAACTGTTTTTT. Translation: CASSKRTEKEKLFF.

This chain joins TRBV27 and TRBJ2-1, with 8 nucleotides matching TRBD1. V shed 10 bases and J 8 bases; nucleotides not matched to a gene: 22. The CDR3 totals 17 residues. The germline V gene encodes CDR1 MNHEY and CDR2 SMNVEV (reference sequence). This CDR3 reads CATRRDRSYLSNDEQFF. CDR3 coding DNA: TGTGCCACCCGCCGGGACAGGTCCTATCTAAGCAATGATGAGCAGTTCTTC.

The chain uses TRBV28 and TRBJ1-5; D remains unclear. CDR1 MDHEN and CDR2 SYDVKM come from the germline V gene. The CDR3 contains 13 residues. V lost 8 bases, J lost 6 bases, and 14 bases lay in between. CDR3: CASATFGVQPQHF. In DNA, the CDR3 is TGTGCCAGCGCGACTTTCGGGGTTCAGCCCCAGCATTTT.

V is TRBV11-1 and J is TRBJ2-5; 8 bases align to TRBD2. J gave up 5 bases and V 4 bases, and 3 bases lay outside the gene matches. This CDR3 comprises 13 residues. Per the germline V gene, CDR1 is SGHAT and CDR2 is FQDESV (reference sequence). This chain's CDR3 is CASSYGRGETQYF. The CDR3 DNA sequence: TGTGCCAGCAGCTACGGGAGGGGGGAGACCCAGTACTTC.

The genes are TRBV18 and TRBJ2-2, with 9 bases fitting TRBD2. The V gene end was trimmed by 5 bases and the J gene end by 6 bases; junction bases not matched to a gene: 4. Germline CDR1 reads KGHSH; CDR2 reads LQKENI. The CDR3 contains 14 residues. The CDR3, as DNA: TGTGCCAGCTCATTGGGACTAGCTGCCGGGGAGCTGTTTTTT. Translated: CASSLGLAAGELFF.

The chain links TRBV5-5 to TRBJ2-7, with 7 bases identical to TRBD1. The CDR3 spans 15 residues. V was clipped by 4 bases and J by 0 bases; unmatched bases: 7. CDR1 and CDR2 from the germline V gene are SGHKS and YYEKEE (reference sequence). The CDR3 DNA sequence: TGTGCCAGCAGCCCCCGGGACAGTAACTCCTACGAGCAGTACTTC. It yields the protein CASSPRDSNSYEQYF.

V and J are TRBV24-1 and TRBJ2-3, with TRBD1 identical over 9 bases. The CDR3 contains 17 residues. CDR1 is KGHDR, CDR2 SFDVKD, per germline. Trimming took 4 bases from V and 7 from J; bases not matched to a gene: 14. CDR3 nucleotide sequence: TGTGCCACCAGTGAATTAGGGGGACAGGGTCCCCAAAATACGCAGTATTTT. Amino acid sequence: CATSELGGQGPQNTQYF.

In this sample, this clone is medium-sized. The chain is built from TRBV19 and TRBJ1-5; possible D gene TRBD1, 5 bases. V was shortened by 3 bases and J by 4 bases, with 10 bases between the two germline ends. The CDR3 contains 14 residues. In germline, CDR1 is LNHDA, CDR2 SQIVND (reference sequence). The CDR3 spells CASSMVPGNQPQHF. The CDR3 DNA sequence: TGTGCCAGTAGTATGGTCCCAGGGAATCAGCCCCAGCATTTT. Using reference TRBV19 and TRBJ1-5 for the parts outside the CDR3, the full variable domain is DGGITQSPKYLFRKEGQNVTLSCEQNLNHDAMYWYRQDPGQGLRLIYYSQIVNDFQKGDIAEGYSVSREKKESFPLTVTSAQKNPTAFYLCASSMVPGNQPQHFGDGTRLSIL.

V gene TRBV6-5 combines with J gene TRBJ2-6; D gene unclear. The CDR3 has 15 amino acids. V lost 2 bases and J 2 bases, leaving 7 bases between the germline ends. Germline V gene data show CDR1 as MNHEY and CDR2 as SVGAGI. CDR3 in amino acids: CASSYQVAGANVLTF. As DNA, the CDR3 is TGTGCCAGCAGTTACCAGGTCGCTGGGGCCAACGTCCTGACTTTC.

In its sample, this clone is medium-sized. The gene calls are TRBV3-1 (or the pseudogene TRBV3-2) and TRBJ1-6; 8 nucleotides agree with TRBD1. The trim removed 3 bases at V and 6 bases at J, leaving 10 bases unmatched. Germline lookup yields CDR1 LGHDT and CDR2 YNNKEL (reference sequence). CDR3 length: 17 residues. CDR3 loop: CASSQGGQGGLNSPLHF. CDR3 nucleotides: TGTGCCAGCAGCCAGGGAGGACAGGGTGGTCTTAATTCACCCCTCCACTTT.

Only one count was recorded for this clone. The chain combines TRBV5-8 with TRBJ2-5, with 10 bases identical to TRBD2. Germline V gene lookup returns CDR1 SGHTS and CDR2 YDEGEE. Trimming cost V 4 bases and J 5 bases; bases outside gene matches: 8. The CDR3 is made up of 15 amino acids. The CDR3 DNA reads as TGTGCCAGCAGCAAGGAACTAGCGGGAAAGGAGACCCAGTACTTC. This gives the protein CASSKELAGKETQYF.

In this sample, this clone turned up a few times. V usage is TRBV4-1 and J usage is TRBJ1-2; the match to TRBD1 covers 8 bases. This CDR3 spans 15 amino acids. CDR1 and CDR2 from the germline V gene are MGHRA and YSYEKL. V lost 4 bases and J lost 4; bases outside the gene matches: 8. This CDR3 is CASSPGQGALYGYTF. CDR3 DNA sequence: TGCGCCAGCAGCCCCGGACAGGGAGCCCTCTATGGCTACACCTTC.

This chain links TRBV6-1 with TRBJ2-7; 7 bases align to TRBD1. Germline V gene lookup returns CDR1 MNHNS and CDR2 SASEGT. CDR3 length: 12 amino acids. Trimming took 5 bases from V and 3 from J; bases not matched to a gene: 1. The CDR3 nucleotides are TGTGCCAGCAGTAGGGACAGCTACGAGCAGTACTTC. It is translated as CASSRDSYEQYF.